These 7 T cell receptor beta chains were all obtained from the same sample, sequenced in a study of metastatic and nonmetastatic thyroid tumors. From the PCR reads, TCRdb re-called clones with MiXCR. The table includes about 14,000 clones, approximately 30% detected once. No patient received treatment before thyroid surgery. Material: tumor tissue. The receptors originated from a female donor with papillary thyroid cancer or a benign thyroid nodule (not recorded which). Some clones in this sample may be carry-over from other donors' samples.

This clone was found a few times. This chain links TRBV6-5 with TRBJ1-2; D is perhaps TRBD1 (5 bases). Germline CDR1 and CDR2: MNHEY and SVGAGI. The CDR3 has 15 residues. Between the trimmed V and J ends, which lost 3 bases and 4 bases, there was a span of 15 bases. CDR3 in amino acids: CASSYLGAYSYGYTF. The DNA of the CDR3 is TGTGCCAGCAGTTATCTCGGGGCATATTCCTATGGCTACACCTTC.

This chain joins TRBV5-1 and TRBJ1-1; TRBD1 might be the D (6 bases). CDR3 size: 13 residues. CDR1 and CDR2 from the germline V gene are SGHRS and YFSETQ. V was cut by 4 bases and J by 1 base, with 8 bases left in between. The CDR3 DNA reads TGCGCCAGCAGCACAGGGCAGAACACTGAAGCTTTCTTT. It codes for CASSTGQNTEAFF. The full variable domain, with the rest looked up from reference TRBV5-1 and TRBJ1-1, is KAGVTQTPRYLIKTRGQQVTLSCSPISGHRSVSWYQQTPGQGLQFLFEYFSETQRNKGNFPGRFSGRQFSNSRSEMNVSTLELGDSALYLCASSTGQNTEAFFGQGTRLTVV.

This clone was picked up many times. V gene TRBV19 combines with J gene TRBJ2-3; tentative D call: TRBD2 (5 bases). Germline loops: CDR1 LNHDA, CDR2 SQIVND (reference sequence). V was shortened by 5 bases and J by 1 base, with 16 bases between the two germline ends. This CDR3 has 16 amino acids. The CDR3 DNA reads as TGTGCCAGTAGTTTCAGAGGGAAGGGTGGCACAGATACGCAGTATTTT. Translated, it gives CASSFRGKGGTDTQYF.

This clone was seen a handful of times. CDR3 residues: CASSTAGTSGYNEQFF. For the CDR3, the DNA is TGTGCCAGCAGTACTGCCGGGACTAGCGGCTACAATGAGCAGTTCTTC. The rearrangement joins TRBV27 to TRBJ2-1, with 11 bases identical to TRBD2. Germline CDR1 MNHEY, CDR2 SMNVEV (reference sequence). Trimming took 5 bases from V and 3 from J; bases not matched to a gene: 6. This CDR3 is built from 16 residues.

V gene TRBV20-1 combines with J gene TRBJ2-2; D not certain. CDR3 size: 11 residues. Per the germline V gene, CDR1 is DFQATT and CDR2 is SNEGSKA (reference sequence). With 1 base removed from V and 7 bases from J, the gap between germline ends came to 4 bases. The CDR3 region is CSARVIGELFF. CDR3 in DNA: TGCAGTGCTAGAGTAATCGGGGAGCTGTTTTTT.

In this sample, this clone turned up a few times. The chain recombines TRBV3-1 with TRBJ2-7, with D perhaps matching TRBD1 or TRBD2 (5 bases each). With 0 bases removed from V and 7 bases from J, the gap between germline ends came to 13 bases. From germline, CDR1 is LGHDT and CDR2 YNNKEL (reference sequence). The CDR3 is 14 amino acids. CDR3 residues: CASSQEVQGREQYF. The CDR3 nucleotides are TGTGCCAGCAGCCAAGAAGTCCAGGGACGGGAGCAGTACTTC.

This clone has more than one count but fewer than ten. CDR3 region: CASILSGGTGQPQHF. The CDR3 bases are TGTGCCAGCATCCTAAGTGGAGGGACAGGACAGCCCCAGCATTTT. This chain joins TRBV12-3 or TRBV12-4 and TRBJ1-5; TRBD1 aligns across 8 bases. CDR3 length: 15 amino acids. The trim removed 7 bases at V and 7 bases at J, leaving 12 bases unmatched.